The sample holds a few counts of the clone carrying this T cell receptor (beta chain). The antigen remains unidentified. Fresh 10 ml peripheral blood yielded PBMCs. RNA transcripts provided the source from which TCR beta CDR3 regions were amplified. An initial round of RT-PCR targeting the TCR CDR3 relied on the HTBI primer set. TCRdb redid the calling of the multiplex PCR reads with MiXCR, one entry per CDR3 protein. The sample shows some 490,000 distinct CDR3 sequences, less than 25% of them seen only once. This entry comes from a study of T cells in Graves' hyperthyroidism and ophthalmopathy. About the research overall: Before any treatment, at initial diagnosis, peripheral blood was collected. Broader study findings: Most thyroid clonotypes expanded above 0.001 appeared in blood too. A 13 V-J signature model discriminated ophthalmopathy versus stable hyperthyroidism.

This CDR3 contains 15 residues. CDR1 KGHSH and CDR2 LQKENI come from the germline V gene. The J segment lost 6 bases and the V segment lost 2 bases, leaving 8 bases of the junction unmatched. The specimen was blood. This chain links TRBV18 with TRBJ2-7; the match to TRBD1 covers 9 bases. This TCR was sampled from a woman between 70 and 85 years old with Graves' ophthalmopathy. Written as DNA, the CDR3 is TGTGCCAGCTCACCATCACCGGGACAGGGCATCGAGCAGTACTTC. Protein: CASSPSPGQGIEQYF.